These 3 T cell receptor beta chains originate from one sample sequenced in a study of PD-L1 blockade in urothelial cancer. Data came from immunoSEQ multiplex PCR; TCRdb stores just in-frame clones and leaves some out. Among around 45,000 clones listed, 80% to 90% were seen once. Time point reported: peripheral blood 6 weeks after treatment start. Sequencing was performed on PBMCs, taken around atezolizumab (anti-PD-L1) treatment. The receptors here all came from a man in his fifties or sixties with urothelial cancer.

The table lists this clone with a few counts. The V gene is TRBV19, the J gene TRBJ1-5; D not certain. The length of the CDR3 is 11 residues. Looked up from germline, CDR1 is LNHDA and CDR2 is SQIVND (reference sequence). With 7 bases removed from V and 6 bases from J, the gap between germline ends came to 7 bases. Here the CDR3 DNA reads TGTGCCAGTATAACGGTTCAGCCCCAGCATTTT. Amino acids: CASITVQPQHF.

V gene TRBV5-6 combines with J gene TRBJ1-6; D is undetermined. The V end was cut by 5 bases, the J end by 6 bases, with 15 bases between. Germline V gives CDR1 SGHDT, CDR2 YYEEEE. The length of the CDR3 is 15 residues. CDR3 protein: CASRPRGGANSPLHF. DNA of the CDR3: TGTGCCAGCAGGCCGCGGGGAGGAGCTAATTCACCCCTCCACTTT. Based on the CDR3 plus reference TRBV5-6 and TRBJ1-6, the full variable domain is DAGVTQSPTHLIKTRGQQVTLRCSPKSGHDTVSWYQQALGQGPQFIFQYYEEEERQRGNFPDRFSGHQFPNYSSELNVNALLLGDSALYLCASRPRGGANSPLHFGNGTRLTVT.

This chain joins TRBV6-1 and TRBJ2-3; 11 bases align to TRBD2. Trimming took 4 bases from V and 3 from J; bases not matched to a gene: 6. This CDR3 has 16 amino acids. The germline V gene encodes CDR1 MNHNS and CDR2 SASEGT. The CDR3 loop is CASSVLAGEGTDTQYF. CDR3 coding DNA: TGTGCCAGCAGTGTACTAGCGGGGGAGGGAACAGATACGCAGTATTTT.